This paragraph reports one TCR beta chain. The CDR3 is made up of 14 amino acids. The germline V gene encodes CDR1 MNHEY and CDR2 SMNVEV (reference sequence). Trimming cost V 6 bases and J 2 bases; bases outside gene matches: 3. The sample is drawn from a study of blood T cell repertoires in COVID-19. The wider study: Researchers got acute and convalescent COVID-19 samples from the United States, Italy and Spain. PBMCs, B-cell-depleted T cells, or T cells provided the cDNA or gDNA that made up the material.

The method was immunoSEQ multiplex PCR; TCRdb's version includes in-frame clones alone and lacks a portion of them. The sample shows 88,000 or so clones, over 75% of them seen only once. The sequence derives from a man in his 60s with acute or convalescent COVID-19. Sequenced sample: peripheral blood. The chain couples TRBV27 to TRBJ1-3; 8 nucleotides align to TRBD1. The CDR3 nucleotides are TGTGCCAGCAGCGCAGGGGGCACTGGAAACACCATATATTTT. Translated, it gives CASSAGGTGNTIYF.